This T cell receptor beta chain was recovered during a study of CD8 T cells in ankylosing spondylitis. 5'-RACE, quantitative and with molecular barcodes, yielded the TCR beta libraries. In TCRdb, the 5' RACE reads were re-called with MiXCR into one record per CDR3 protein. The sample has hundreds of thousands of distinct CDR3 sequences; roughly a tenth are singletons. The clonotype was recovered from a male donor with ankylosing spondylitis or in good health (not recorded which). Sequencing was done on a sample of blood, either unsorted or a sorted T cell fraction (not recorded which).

CDR3 sequence reads: CASSLRTQGSYEQYF. CDR3 nucleotide sequence: TGTGCCAGCAGCTTACGGACCCAAGGGTCCTACGAGCAGTACTTC. The rearrangement links TRBV5-6 to TRBJ2-7; D unclear. The CDR3 spans 15 residues. The germline V gene has CDR1 SGHDT and CDR2 YYEEEE. Trimming shortened V by 2 bases and J by 1 base, and 13 bases separated the two germline ends.